This TCR beta chain derives from a study of shared clonotypes between healthy human individuals. Of note for this clone: Its antigen is not identified.

Study conclusions and caveats: In contrast to clonotypes shared by all four donors, non-shared clonotypes had lower generation probabilities. Deeper or shallower sequencing was expected to change how clonotypes are shared among donors. Naive subsets, compared against memory subsets, generally had larger estimated richness values.

Method: immunoSEQ multiplex PCR; TCRdb's copy keeps in-frame clones and lacks some. Found here are about 2.4 million clones, 93% of them singletons; the top ten hold approximately 0.35%. The V end was cut by 4 bases, the J end by 9 bases, with 14 bases between. This CDR3 is 13 amino acids long. Per germline, CDR1 SGHKS and CDR2 YYEKEE (reference sequence). The J gene is TRBJ1-5, the V gene TRBV5-5; D not resolved. This receptor was identified in a man in his late teens or twenties in good health. Some clones in this sample may be carry-over from other donors' samples. Input material: naive CD4+ T cells from PBMCs. The subset here: CD45RA+ positively selected. The CDR3 loop is CASSRLGVGPQHF. The CDR3 bases are TGTGCCAGCAGCCGTCTCGGGGTTGGGCCCCAGCATTTT. Variable domain in full (rest from reference TRBV5-5 and TRBJ1-5): DAGVTQSPTHLIKTRGQQVTLRCSPISGHKSVSWYQQVLGQGPQFIFQYYEKEERGRGNFPDRFSARQFPNYSSELNVNALLLGDSALYLCASSRLGVGPQHFGDGTRLSIL.